These 19 T cell receptor beta chains originate from one sample sequenced in a study of blood T cell repertoires in COVID-19. Data came from immunoSEQ multiplex PCR; TCRdb stores just in-frame clones and leaves some out. The sample has approximately 400,000 clones, around 89% seen once. The specimen was PBMCs or T cells enriched from blood (not recorded which). These receptor sequences come from a woman aged 18-29 years who had recovered from COVID-19.

This clone was detected only once. The V and J genes are TRBV28 and TRBJ1-2; maybe TRBD1 (6 bases). The germline V gene has CDR1 MDHEN and CDR2 SYDVKM. The CDR3 loop spans 15 amino acids. The V and J ends lost 3 bases and 6 bases respectively, with 17 bases between them. CDR3 sequence reads: CASSLLPGTLHGYTF. The CDR3 bases are TGTGCCAGCAGTTTGTTACCCGGGACACTTCATGGCTACACCTTC.

The chain links TRBV5-1 to TRBJ2-7, with D possibly TRBD1 on 6 matching bases. V was clipped by 1 base and J by 4 bases, with 12 bases between them. The CDR3 length is 14 residues. The V gene's germline CDR1 is SGHRS and CDR2 YFSETQ. Here the CDR3 reads CASSLNGRGYEQYF. The CDR3 region has the DNA TGCGCCAGCAGCTTGAATGGCAGGGGTTACGAGCAGTACTTC.

The V gene is TRBV19, the J gene TRBJ2-7; 8 bases are shared with TRBD1. CDR3 length equals 14 residues. Germline V gene lookup returns CDR1 LNHDA and CDR2 SQIVND (reference sequence). V dropped 4 bases and J dropped 9; count of bases not matched to a gene: 11. The CDR3 protein is CASSTADRVGWQYF. CDR3 sequence (DNA): TGTGCCAGTAGTACTGCGGACAGGGTCGGTTGGCAGTACTTC.

The CDR3 DNA sequence: TGTGCCAGCAGCGCCAGGGGATGGGATACGCAGTATTTT. Translating gives CASSARGWDTQYF. The chain uses TRBV5-6 and TRBJ2-3, with D tentatively TRBD1 (6 bases). CDR3 length: 13 residues. Looked up from germline, CDR1 is SGHDT and CDR2 is YYEEEE. V gave up 4 bases and J gave up 6 bases, with 12 bases separating them.

The rearrangement uses TRBV30 and TRBJ1-5; D ambiguous. Germline CDR1 and CDR2: GTSNPN and SVGIG (reference sequence). V lost 1 base and J 3 bases, leaving 7 bases between the germline ends. The CDR3 totals 13 residues. CDR3 sequence: CAWSGGPNQPQHF. In DNA, the CDR3 is TGTGCCTGGAGTGGAGGTCCCAATCAGCCCCAGCATTTT.

The chain joins TRBV5-4 to TRBJ2-3; perhaps TRBD2 as D (5 bases). The CDR3 consists of 15 residues. The V end lost 4 bases, the J end lost 2 bases, and 14 bases lay between the germline ends. The germline CDR1 and CDR2 sequences are SGHNT and YYREEE (reference sequence). The CDR3 here is CASSRAEAHTDTQYF. In nucleotides, the CDR3 is TGTGCCAGCAGCCGGGCGGAGGCCCACACAGATACGCAGTATTTT. Using reference TRBV5-4 and TRBJ2-3 for the parts outside the CDR3, the full variable domain is ETGVTQSPTHLIKTRGQQVTLRCSSQSGHNTVSWYQQALGQGPQFIFQYYREEENGRGNFPPRFSGLQFPNYSSELNVNALELDDSALYLCASSRAEAHTDTQYFGPGTRLTVL.

The genes are TRBV6-5 and TRBJ1-2; D is possibly TRBD1 (5 bases). This CDR3 is built from 13 residues. CDR1 and CDR2 (germline): MNHEY, SVGAGI. V was shortened by 7 bases and J by 4 bases, with 13 bases between the two germline ends. The CDR3 DNA reads as TGTGCCAGCATTTCGACCCAGGGCTATGGCTACACCTTC. Protein product: CASISTQGYGYTF.

The chain employs TRBV6-1 and TRBJ2-7; no definite D call. Between the trimmed V and J ends, which lost 4 bases and 1 base, there was a span of 20 bases. Germline V gene data show CDR1 as MNHNS and CDR2 as SASEGT. The CDR3 is 17 amino acids. The DNA for the CDR3 is TGTGCCAGCAGTGCAGAGATTTACCGGAGTCCATCCTACGAGCAGTACTTC. Protein: CASSAEIYRSPSYEQYF.

Only a few counts were recorded for this clone. This chain links TRBV7-9 with TRBJ1-1, with D tentatively TRBD1 (5 bases). Trimming removed 5 bases at V and 3 bases at J, with 16 bases between. The CDR3 extends over 15 amino acids. The germline V gene has CDR1 SEHNR and CDR2 FQNEAQ (reference sequence). CDR3 coding DNA: TGTGCCAGCAGCCCGGGTGGGGCAATTCACACTGAAGCTTTCTTT. Amino acids: CASSPGGAIHTEAFF.

CDR3 amino acids: CASGLQGANAQHF. The CDR3 DNA follows: TGTGCTAGTGGTTTACAGGGGGCTAATGCCCAGCATTTT. This chain uses TRBV12-5 with TRBJ1-5; the match to TRBD1 covers 9 bases. V shed 3 bases, J shed 11 bases, and the junction held 5 bases outside the gene matches. Germline loops: CDR1 LGHNT, CDR2 FRNRAP. This CDR3 has 13 amino acids. The whole variable domain, remainder taken from reference TRBV12-5 and TRBJ1-5, is DARVTQTPRHKVTEMGQEVTMRCQPILGHNTVFWYRQTMMQGLELLAYFRNRAPLDDSGMPKDRFSAEMPDATLATLKIQPSEPRDSAVYFCASGLQGANAQHFGDGTRLSIL.

The V and J genes are TRBV30 and TRBJ2-7, with 9 nucleotides matching TRBD1. The trim removed 0 bases at V and 7 bases at J, leaving 7 bases unmatched. Germline CDR1 reads GTSNPN; CDR2 reads SVGIG (reference sequence). CDR3 length: 14 amino acids. DNA for the CDR3: TGTGCCTGGAGTGTTTGGGGACAGGGAAGGGAGCAGTACTTC. Translating it yields CAWSVWGQGREQYF. Full variable domain (rest looked up from reference TRBV30 and TRBJ2-7): SQTIHQWPATLVQPVGSPLSLECTVEGTSNPNLYWYRQAAGRGLQLLFYSVGIGQISSEVPQNLSASRPQDRQFILSSKKLLLSDSGFYLCAWSVWGQGREQYFGPGTRLTVT.

The chain links TRBV2 to TRBJ2-7; the D gene is possibly TRBD1 (8 bases). Trimming took off 6 bases at V and 7 bases at J, with 16 bases between the two ends. The V gene's germline CDR1 is SNHLY and CDR2 FYNNEI. The CDR3 consists of 13 residues. The CDR3 spells CASRQEQGGEQYF. CDR3 bases: TGTGCCAGCAGGCAAGAACAGGGGGGGGAGCAGTACTTC.

The chain couples TRBV9 to TRBJ1-1, with TRBD1 identical over 7 bases. V shed 4 bases, J shed 4 bases, and the junction held 10 bases outside the gene matches. CDR1 SGDLS and CDR2 YYNGEE come from the germline V gene. CDR3 length: 15 amino acids. CDR3 sequence (DNA): TGTGCCAGCAGCCCAAAGGGACAGATGGGCACTGAAGCTTTCTTT. Translated: CASSPKGQMGTEAFF.

The rearrangement joins TRBV29-1 to TRBJ2-1; 11 bases fit TRBD1. The length of the CDR3 is 14 residues. Per germline, CDR1 SQVTM and CDR2 ANQGSEA. V shed 5 bases, J shed 6 bases, and the junction held 6 bases outside the gene matches. The CDR3 loop reads CSVCPGQGVNEQFF. The CDR3 nucleotides are TGCAGCGTTTGTCCGGGACAGGGGGTCAATGAGCAGTTCTTC.

About this clone itself: Different DNA sequences within this sample yield the same CDR3. The genes are TRBV18 and TRBJ1-5, with D possibly TRBD1 on 5 matching bases. The length of the CDR3 is 14 residues. Germline V gene data show CDR1 as KGHSH and CDR2 as LQKENI. Trimming left V 3 bases short and J 2 bases short, with 8 bases between. The CDR3 sequence is CASSPGGGNQPQHF. CDR3 DNA sequence: TGTGCCAGCTCACCCGGGGGTGGCAATCAGCCCCAGCATTTT.

The chain joins TRBV20-1 to TRBJ1-1; D uncertain. Germline V CDR1 and CDR2: DFQATT, SNEGSKA (reference sequence). There are 11 residues in the CDR3. In DNA form, the CDR3 reads TGCACCACCCGGGATCGGACTGAAGCTTTCTTT. This encodes CTTRDRTEAFF.

This clone was observed a single time. The J gene is TRBJ2-1, the V gene TRBV11-2; TRBD2 matches at 9 bases. The CDR3 has 16 amino acids. V was clipped by 5 bases and J by 3 bases; unmatched bases: 8. The germline V gene encodes CDR1 SGHAT and CDR2 FQNNGV. In nucleotides, the CDR3 is TGTGCCAGCAGCCCGAGGCTAGCGGGAATCTACAATGAGCAGTTCTTC. Protein product: CASSPRLAGIYNEQFF.

The chain recombines TRBV9 with TRBJ2-7; D possibly corresponds to TRBD1 (6 bases). CDR1 SGDLS and CDR2 YYNGEE come from the germline V gene. This CDR3 comprises 16 residues. Trimming pared 0 bases from V and 4 bases from J, leaving 17 bases between. CDR3 amino acids: CASSVADRPSVYEQYF. The CDR3 DNA reads as TGTGCCAGCAGCGTAGCGGACAGACCCTCCGTGTACGAGCAGTACTTC. The complete variable domain, with remaining parts taken from reference TRBV9 and TRBJ2-7, reads DSGVTQTPKHLITATGQRVTLRCSPRSGDLSVYWYQQSLDQGLQFLIQYYNGEERAKGNILERFSAQQFPDLHSELNLSSLELGDSALYFCASSVADRPSVYEQYFGPGTRLTVT.

The chain carries TRBV30 and TRBJ1-2; D uncertain. CDR1 is GTSNPN and CDR2 is SVGIG in the germline V gene (reference sequence). V was clipped by 4 bases and J by 5 bases, with 11 bases between them. The CDR3 totals 12 residues. CDR3 nucleotide sequence: TGTGCCTGGAATTCAGCGATGTATGGCTACACCTTC. Encoded protein: CAWNSAMYGYTF.